This T cell receptor beta chain was obtained from a study of CD8 T cells in ankylosing spondylitis. This clonotype showed up many times. As the method for making TCR beta libraries, quantitative 5'-RACE with molecular barcodes was used. TCRdb reanalysed the 5' RACE reads using MiXCR and keeps one entry per CDR3 protein. In the table there are under 30,000 distinct CDR3 sequences, roughly 13% of which are singletons. Sequenced: blood. The TCR comes from a male donor with ankylosing spondylitis or in good health (not recorded which).

CDR3 region: CSARAPGQHYGYTF. The DNA for the CDR3 is TGCAGTGCTAGAGCCCCGGGACAGCACTATGGCTACACCTTC. The genes are TRBV20-1 and TRBJ1-2; 7 bases fit TRBD1. The V gene end was trimmed by 1 base and the J gene end by 3 bases; junction bases not matched to a gene: 5. The CDR3 extends over 14 amino acids. Germline V gives CDR1 DFQATT, CDR2 SNEGSKA (reference sequence).